Listed here are 9 T cell receptor beta chains from one sample, sequenced in a study of control samples from healthy donors and cancer patients (dated by TCRdb to about 2020). Receptor libraries were prepared by the immunoSEQ multiplex PCR assay. TCRdb retrieved this table from immuneACCESS and kept in-frame rearrangements only. Not all clones are present; in checked studies, unresolved V genes account for under half, and no reason is known for the remainder. For this sample there are around 150,000 clones; approximately 94% appear just once. The ten most abundant clones make up less than 15% of the sample. The sequencing sample was made of PBMCs. The source is a man in his sixties with colorectal cancer.

The chain carries TRBV27 and TRBJ2-1; 9 bases are shared with TRBD1. The CDR3 has 17 amino acids. V lost 4 bases to trimming and J lost 3 bases; unmatched junction nucleotides: 10. Germline loops: CDR1 MNHEY, CDR2 SMNVEV (reference sequence). The CDR3 nucleotides read TGTGCCAGCAGTTCCTCCGGACAGGGGCCGAACTACAATGAGCAGTTCTTC. This gives the protein CASSSSGQGPNYNEQFF.

The J gene is TRBJ2-7, the V gene TRBV6-5, with a weak D call TRBD2 (6 bases). Trimming pared 3 bases from V and 6 bases from J, leaving 9 bases between. Per germline, CDR1 MNHEY and CDR2 SVGAGI. The CDR3 runs to 12 residues. The CDR3 nucleotides are TGTGCCAGCAGTTATAACGGGGGCGAGCAGTACTTC. Translated: CASSYNGGEQYF.

This clone showed up just once. The chain employs TRBV10-3 and TRBJ2-7; D may be TRBD2 (5 bases). Between the trimmed V and J ends, which lost 8 bases and 0 bases, there was a span of 14 bases. This CDR3 comprises 14 residues. Looked up from germline, CDR1 is ENHRY and CDR2 is SYGVKD. CDR3 nucleotide sequence: TGTGCCATCCGGGGAGCGGTGGGCTCCTACGAGCAGTACTTC. Amino acids: CAIRGAVGSYEQYF.

J is TRBJ1-1 and V is TRBV7-2, with a tentative D call TRBD1 (6 bases). V shed 5 bases and J shed 3 bases, with 10 bases lying between them. This CDR3 spans 13 amino acids. Germline V gene data show CDR1 as SGHTA and CDR2 as FQGNSA. This chain's CDR3 is CASSTGPDTEAFF. The CDR3 bases are TGTGCCAGCAGCACAGGGCCCGACACTGAAGCTTTCTTT.

This rearrangement joins TRBV19 to TRBJ2-7, with 10 nucleotides matching TRBD1. The V segment lost 3 bases and the J segment 4 bases; nucleotides outside the gene matches: 3. Germline values: CDR1 LNHDA, CDR2 SQIVND (reference sequence). The CDR3 is 14 residues long. The chain's CDR3 is CASSIGTGVYEQYF. The CDR3 DNA is TGTGCCAGTAGTATTGGGACAGGGGTTTACGAGCAGTACTTC.

The chain couples TRBV2 to TRBJ2-5; D is uncertain. This CDR3 region has 13 residues. V was trimmed by 5 bases and J by 3 bases, leaving 10 bases between them. Germline values: CDR1 SNHLY, CDR2 FYNNEI. The CDR3: CASSLGKEETQYF. DNA of the CDR3: TGTGCCAGCAGTTTGGGGAAGGAAGAGACCCAGTACTTC.

This clone is a singleton in its sample. V usage is TRBV6-5 and J usage is TRBJ1-6; tentative D call: TRBD1 (6 bases). The V end lost 1 base, the J end lost 6 bases, and 13 bases lay between the germline ends. Germline-derived CDR1 and CDR2 are MNHEY and SVGAGI. The CDR3 is 16 residues long. The CDR3 sequence is CASSYFPGAVNSPLHF. CDR3 DNA sequence: TGTGCCAGCAGTTACTTCCCGGGGGCAGTTAATTCACCCCTCCACTTT.

This chain links TRBV7-9 with TRBJ1-3; D gene ambiguous. The CDR3 is made up of 13 amino acids. The V end lost 3 bases, the J end lost 4 bases, and 7 bases lay between the germline ends. From germline, CDR1 is SEHNR and CDR2 FQNEAQ (reference sequence). CDR3 coding DNA: TGTGCCAGCAGCTTGCAGGAGGGAAACACCATATATTTT. This codes for CASSLQEGNTIYF.

The rearrangement uses TRBV18 and TRBJ1-5, with D possibly TRBD1 on 5 matching bases. CDR1 KGHSH and CDR2 LQKENI come from the germline V gene. The CDR3 extends over 18 amino acids. V gave up 5 bases and J gave up 5 bases, with 25 bases separating them. This chain's CDR3 is CASSSYWAGTDGDQPQHF. The CDR3, as DNA: TGTGCCAGCTCATCTTATTGGGCAGGGACGGACGGCGATCAGCCCCAGCATTTT.